This TCR beta chain came from a study of cytomegalovirus exposure and HLA in healthy donors. About this clone: Antigen unknown.

The CDR3 consists of 14 residues. The V gene lost 0 bases and the J gene lost 10 bases, with 16 bases spanning the gap. Germline-derived CDR1 and CDR2 are SGHDT and YYEEEE. The PCR ran on 60 Vbeta and 13 Jbeta primers. How the authors handled the data: Later, some 75 million unique TCR beta chains were counted in an analysis, and approximately 10 million of them were shared. TCRdb's table, derived via immunoSEQ multiplex PCR, lists solely in-frame clones and lacks some. V and J calls and clone size come straight from that table; D and trimming were deduced from the DNA. This table has about 120,000 clones, about 70% appearing once. Findings of the study overall: Analysis performed later showed TCR beta chains linked to HLA being more clonally expanded than equally common others. Information on immune exposure was restricted to one variable (CMV serostatus).

The TCR sequence derives from a woman aged 25 to 39 in good health and CMV-seronegative. The chain couples TRBV5-6 to TRBJ1-2; tentatively, D is TRBD1 (5 bases). The sequencing sample was made of PBMCs. CDR3 nucleotides: TGTGCCAGCAGCTTGGTGGGGGGGTCAGAGAACTACACCTTC. It codes for CASSLVGGSENYTF.